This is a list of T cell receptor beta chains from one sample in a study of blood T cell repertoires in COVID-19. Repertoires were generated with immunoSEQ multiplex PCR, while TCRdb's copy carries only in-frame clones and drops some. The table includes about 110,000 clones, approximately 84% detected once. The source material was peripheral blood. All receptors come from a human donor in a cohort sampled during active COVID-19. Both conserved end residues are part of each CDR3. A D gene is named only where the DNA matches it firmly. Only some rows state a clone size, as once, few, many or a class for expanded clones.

CDR3 DNA: TGTGCCAGCCTACGGGTTAGCTCTGGAAACACCATATATTTT
CDR3 protein: CASLRVSSGNTIYF
clone size: NA
D gene: NA
J gene: TRBJ1-3
V gene: TRBV28
CDR3 length: 14

CDR3 DNA: TGCGCCAGCAGCTTGGGCGGATACAATGAGCAGTTCTTC
CDR3 protein: CASSLGGYNEQFF
clone size: NA
D gene: NA
J gene: TRBJ2-1
V gene: TRBV5-1
CDR3 length: 13

CDR3 DNA: TGTGCCAGTAGTACCCCCGGGGGGGGCAATCAGCCCCAGCATTTT
CDR3 protein: CASSTPGGGNQPQHF
clone size: NA
D gene: NA
J gene: TRBJ1-5
V gene: TRBV19
CDR3 length: 15

CDR3 DNA: TGTGCCAGCAGTTTTTGGGGCGAGACCCAGTACTTC
CDR3 protein: CASSFWGETQYF
clone size: NA
D gene: NA
J gene: TRBJ2-5
V gene: TRBV6-6
CDR3 length: 12

CDR3 DNA: TGTGCCAGCAGCCGCGGACAGTACCATCAGCCCCAGCATTTT
CDR3 protein: CASSRGQYHQPQHF
clone size: few
D gene: NA
J gene: TRBJ1-5
V gene: TRBV7-3
CDR3 length: 14

CDR3 DNA: TGTGCCAGCAGTTACAGGGTCCAGGGAACAGATACGCAGTATTTT
CDR3 protein: CASSYRVQGTDTQYF
clone size: NA
D gene: NA
J gene: TRBJ2-3
V gene: TRBV6-5
CDR3 length: 15

CDR3 DNA: TGTGCCTGGAGTGGTCCTTTGGGACTCGGGGACACCATATATTTT
CDR3 protein: CAWSGPLGLGDTIYF
clone size: NA
D gene: NA
J gene: TRBJ1-3
V gene: TRBV30
CDR3 length: 15

CDR3 DNA: TGCGCCAGCAGCGACCTGGGACAGAACTCCTACGAGCAGTACTTC
CDR3 protein: CASSDLGQNSYEQYF
clone size: NA
D gene: TRBD1
J gene: TRBJ2-7
V gene: TRBV5-1
CDR3 length: 15

CDR3 DNA: TGCGCCAGCAGCTTGGAGGGACAGTCCTCCAATGAGCAGTTCTTC
CDR3 protein: CASSLEGQSSNEQFF
clone size: NA
D gene: TRBD1
J gene: TRBJ2-1
V gene: TRBV5-1
CDR3 length: 15

CDR3 DNA: TGTGCCAGTAGTCCCCGGACAGGGGGCGGTGAAGCTTTCTTT
CDR3 protein: CASSPRTGGGEAFF
clone size: NA
D gene: TRBD1
J gene: TRBJ1-1
V gene: TRBV19
CDR3 length: 14

CDR3 DNA: TGTGCCAGCAGCCCCGGGACTAGCGGTAGCACAGATACGCAGTATTTT
CDR3 protein: CASSPGTSGSTDTQYF
clone size: NA
D gene: TRBD2
J gene: TRBJ2-3
V gene: TRBV5-4
CDR3 length: 16

CDR3 DNA: TGTGCCAGCAGAGACAGCATTGATAGAAACACCATATATTTT
CDR3 protein: CASRDSIDRNTIYF
clone size: NA
D gene: NA
J gene: TRBJ1-3
V gene: TRBV25-1
CDR3 length: 14

CDR3 DNA: TGTGCCAGCAGCCCCACTAGGAGGGAGACCCAGTACTTC
CDR3 protein: CASSPTRRETQYF
clone size: few
D gene: NA
J gene: TRBJ2-5
V gene: TRBV6-5
CDR3 length: 13

CDR3 DNA: TGTGCCAGCAGTCCTCGGACAGGGGGGAACACTGAAGCTTTCTTT
CDR3 protein: CASSPRTGGNTEAFF
clone size: NA
D gene: TRBD1
J gene: TRBJ1-1
V gene: TRBV28
CDR3 length: 15

CDR3 DNA: TGTGCCAGCAGACCGGGACAGCGTTATGGAAACACCATATATTTT
CDR3 protein: CASRPGQRYGNTIYF
clone size: NA
D gene: TRBD1
J gene: TRBJ1-3
V gene: TRBV2
CDR3 length: 15

CDR3 DNA: TGTGCCAGCAGCCGACAGGGAGGGGCTGAAGCTTTCTTT
CDR3 protein: CASSRQGGAEAFF
clone size: once
D gene: TRBD1
J gene: TRBJ1-1
V gene: TRBV7-8
CDR3 length: 13

CDR3 DNA: TGTGCCAGCAGTTTGGTGATGAGGGTTTACAATGAGCAGTTCTTC
CDR3 protein: CASSLVMRVYNEQFF
clone size: NA
D gene: NA
J gene: TRBJ2-1
V gene: TRBV27
CDR3 length: 15

CDR3 DNA: TGTGCCAGCAGTCCAACAGGGTGGGTTGGCTACACCTTC
CDR3 protein: CASSPTGWVGYTF
clone size: NA
D gene: NA
J gene: TRBJ1-2
V gene: TRBV12-3/TRBV12-4
CDR3 length: 13

CDR3 DNA: TGTGCCAGTAGAACAATAGGGGATCTAAGTGGCTACACCTTC
CDR3 protein: CASRTIGDLSGYTF
clone size: NA
D gene: NA
J gene: TRBJ1-2
V gene: TRBV19
CDR3 length: 14

CDR3 DNA: TGTGCCACCTCACCGGGGGTCTATGGCTACACCTTC
CDR3 protein: CATSPGVYGYTF
clone size: NA
D gene: NA
J gene: TRBJ1-2
V gene: TRBV6-5
CDR3 length: 12

CDR3 DNA: TGCGCCAGCAGCCCAAGACAGGGAGACACAGATACGCAGTATTTT
CDR3 protein: CASSPRQGDTDTQYF
clone size: NA
D gene: TRBD1
J gene: TRBJ2-3
V gene: TRBV5-1
CDR3 length: 15

CDR3 DNA: TGTGCCACCAGTGACGGACTAGCGACATCCTCTGGGGCCAACGTCCTGACTTTC
CDR3 protein: CATSDGLATSSGANVLTF
clone size: NA
D gene: TRBD2
J gene: TRBJ2-6
V gene: TRBV24-1
CDR3 length: 18

CDR3 DNA: TGTGCCAGCAGCGGCGGGACTCTCCTTGGGGATGAGCAGTTCTTC
CDR3 protein: CASSGGTLLGDEQFF
clone size: NA
D gene: NA
J gene: TRBJ2-1
V gene: TRBV9
CDR3 length: 15

CDR3 DNA: TGCAGCGCCCCCGCGGCGGGAGTAGCCCAAGAGACCCAGTACTTC
CDR3 protein: CSAPAAGVAQETQYF
clone size: NA
D gene: TRBD2
J gene: TRBJ2-5
V gene: TRBV29-1
CDR3 length: 15

CDR3 DNA: TGTGCCAGCAGTCCGGAACTAGCGGGGGGCTACGAGCAGTACTTC
CDR3 protein: CASSPELAGGYEQYF
clone size: NA
D gene: TRBD2
J gene: TRBJ2-7
V gene: TRBV6-2/TRBV6-3
CDR3 length: 15

CDR3 DNA: TGTGCCAGCAGCCCGACTTTCAACACCGGGGAGCTGTTTTTT
CDR3 protein: CASSPTFNTGELFF
clone size: NA
D gene: NA
J gene: TRBJ2-2
V gene: TRBV7-3
CDR3 length: 14

CDR3 DNA: TGCGCCAGCAGCTTGACAGGGAATAGGAATAATTCACCCCTCCACTTT
CDR3 protein: CASSLTGNRNNSPLHF
clone size: NA
D gene: NA
J gene: TRBJ1-6
V gene: TRBV5-1
CDR3 length: 16

CDR3 DNA: TGTGCCAGCAGCTGGGGTGACAGGGATGAAGCTTTCTTT
CDR3 protein: CASSWGDRDEAFF
clone size: NA
D gene: TRBD1
J gene: TRBJ1-1
V gene: TRBV7-9
CDR3 length: 13

CDR3 DNA: TGTGCCAGCAGCCCCGAACAGGGTAAAGCTTTCTTT
CDR3 protein: CASSPEQGKAFF
clone size: NA
D gene: NA
J gene: TRBJ1-1
V gene: TRBV7-8
CDR3 length: 12

CDR3 DNA: TGTGCCACCAGCAGAGATCTAGGGACAGGAATTCAGCCCCAGCATTTT
CDR3 protein: CATSRDLGTGIQPQHF
clone size: few
D gene: TRBD1
J gene: TRBJ1-5
V gene: TRBV15
CDR3 length: 16

CDR3 DNA: TGCGCCAGCAGCCCCGATCTACGATACTCTGGAAACACCATATATTTT
CDR3 protein: CASSPDLRYSGNTIYF
clone size: NA
D gene: NA
J gene: TRBJ1-3
V gene: TRBV5-1
CDR3 length: 16

CDR3 DNA: TGTGCCAGCAGCATCGACAGGGGGGGGAACACCATATATTTT
CDR3 protein: CASSIDRGGNTIYF
clone size: NA
D gene: TRBD1
J gene: TRBJ1-3
V gene: TRBV5-4
CDR3 length: 14

CDR3 DNA: TGCAGTGCTAGTTCGGGGTCCAGTGGCTACACCTTC
CDR3 protein: CSASSGSSGYTF
clone size: NA
D gene: NA
J gene: TRBJ1-2
V gene: TRBV20-1
CDR3 length: 12

CDR3 DNA: TGTGCCAGCAGCCCCTCTGGCCAGGGTGAAAAACTGTTTTTT
CDR3 protein: CASSPSGQGEKLFF
clone size: NA
D gene: NA
J gene: TRBJ1-4
V gene: TRBV7-2
CDR3 length: 14

CDR3 DNA: TGTGCCAGCAGTCGATATTTGGCGGGGGGGTTGAAAAACATTCAGTACTTC
CDR3 protein: CASSRYLAGGLKNIQYF
clone size: few
D gene: TRBD2
J gene: TRBJ2-4
V gene: TRBV2
CDR3 length: 17

CDR3 DNA: TGTGCCAGCCAAGGTACAACAGCCCTAACCAAGAATCAGCCCCAGCATTTT
CDR3 protein: CASQGTTALTKNQPQHF
clone size: NA
D gene: NA
J gene: TRBJ1-5
V gene: TRBV7-2
CDR3 length: 17

CDR3 DNA: TGTGCCAGCAGCGTAGAAGCTGGTCGGACAGCGAACACTGAAGCTTTCTTT
CDR3 protein: CASSVEAGRTANTEAFF
clone size: NA
D gene: NA
J gene: TRBJ1-1
V gene: TRBV9
CDR3 length: 17

CDR3 DNA: TGTGCCAGCAGCGCGAACCCCGGACAGGGGGTGTACATTCAGTACTTC
CDR3 protein: CASSANPGQGVYIQYF
clone size: NA
D gene: TRBD1
J gene: TRBJ2-4
V gene: TRBV9
CDR3 length: 16

CDR3 DNA: TGTGCCAGCAGCTTAATGGGGCAGGGACAAGCACCCCTCCACTTT
CDR3 protein: CASSLMGQGQAPLHF
clone size: NA
D gene: NA
J gene: TRBJ1-6
V gene: TRBV7-3
CDR3 length: 15

CDR3 DNA: TGTGCCAGCAGCTTCGGACAGGGCCGGGAGACCCAGTACTTC
CDR3 protein: CASSFGQGRETQYF
clone size: NA
D gene: TRBD1
J gene: TRBJ2-5
V gene: TRBV11-2
CDR3 length: 14

CDR3 DNA: TGTGCCAGCAGTTTATTGAGGACTGAAGCTTTCTTT
CDR3 protein: CASSLLRTEAFF
clone size: NA
D gene: NA
J gene: TRBJ1-1
V gene: TRBV12-3/TRBV12-4
CDR3 length: 12

CDR3 DNA: TGCGCCAGCAGCTCACAGGGGGCGGATGAAAAACTGTTTTTT
CDR3 protein: CASSSQGADEKLFF
clone size: NA
D gene: TRBD1
J gene: TRBJ1-4
V gene: TRBV5-1
CDR3 length: 14

CDR3 DNA: TGTGCCAGCGCCCCTGAACAGGGGAACTATGGCTACACCTTC
CDR3 protein: CASAPEQGNYGYTF
clone size: NA
D gene: TRBD1
J gene: TRBJ1-2
V gene: TRBV3-1/TRBV3-2
CDR3 length: 14

CDR3 DNA: TGTGCCAGCTCACCTCCTCTGGGCAGCGGGGGGGCAAATGAGCAGTTCTTC
CDR3 protein: CASSPPLGSGGANEQFF
clone size: NA
D gene: TRBD2
J gene: TRBJ2-1
V gene: TRBV18
CDR3 length: 17